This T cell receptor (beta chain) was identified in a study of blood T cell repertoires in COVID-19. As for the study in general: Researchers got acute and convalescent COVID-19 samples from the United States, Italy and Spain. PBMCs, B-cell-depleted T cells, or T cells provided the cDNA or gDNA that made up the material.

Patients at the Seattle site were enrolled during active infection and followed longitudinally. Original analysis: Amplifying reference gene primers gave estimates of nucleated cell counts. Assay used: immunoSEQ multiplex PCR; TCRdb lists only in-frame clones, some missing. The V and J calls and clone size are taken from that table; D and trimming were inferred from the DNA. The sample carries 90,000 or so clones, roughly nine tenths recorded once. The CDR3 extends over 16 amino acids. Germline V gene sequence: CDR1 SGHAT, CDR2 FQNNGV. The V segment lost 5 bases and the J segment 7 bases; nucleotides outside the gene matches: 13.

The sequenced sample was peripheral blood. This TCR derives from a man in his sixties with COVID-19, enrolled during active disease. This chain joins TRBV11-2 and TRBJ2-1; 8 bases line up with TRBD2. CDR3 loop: CASSEEISGLGNEQFF. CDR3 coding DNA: TGTGCCAGCAGCGAAGAAATCTCGGGACTAGGGAATGAGCAGTTCTTC.